A selection of T cell receptor beta chains follows, all from one sample in a study of Tregs in tolerant kidney transplant recipients. The data were produced by immunoSEQ multiplex PCR, yet TCRdb's version contains in-frame clones alone and is incomplete. The top ten hold approximately 0.34% of the sample, which has roughly 64,000 clones, 98% seen once. This material consisted of Tregs from blood, taken before the transplant. The source is a human donor who received a combined kidney and bone marrow transplant. The CDR3 runs from the conserved cysteine through the conserved F or W. Fields, in order: clone size, J gene, V gene, CDR3 protein. The size of a clone is reported for some rows only, either as once, few or many, or as a class for expanded clones.

clone size: .
J gene: TRBJ2-2
V gene: TRBV25-1
CDR3 protein: CASRIQGPTGELFF

clone size: .
J gene: TRBJ2-6
V gene: TRBV18
CDR3 protein: CASSLPKFNSGANVLTF

clone size: .
J gene: TRBJ1-1
V gene: TRBV10-3
CDR3 protein: CAISERGMNTEAFF

clone size: once
J gene: TRBJ1-1
V gene: TRBV10-3
CDR3 protein: CAISDRTGGSEAFF

clone size: once
J gene: TRBJ2-3
V gene: TRBV6-6
CDR3 protein: CASSYERGGRTDTQYF

clone size: .
J gene: TRBJ2-1
V gene: TRBV5-1
CDR3 protein: CASSTDRGSEQFF

clone size: .
J gene: TRBJ2-3
V gene: TRBV7-2
CDR3 protein: CASSFIPGLGSTDTQYF

clone size: .
J gene: TRBJ1-2
V gene: TRBV4-3
CDR3 protein: CASSHLGPQSGYTF

clone size: once
J gene: TRBJ2-3
V gene: TRBV4-3
CDR3 protein: CASSQEDQRGGVGTQYF

clone size: .
J gene: TRBJ2-2
V gene: TRBV7-2
CDR3 protein: CASSLRSLAGAVTGELFF

clone size: .
J gene: TRBJ1-3
V gene: TRBV4-3
CDR3 protein: CASSQDFARAYGNTIYF

clone size: .
J gene: TRBJ2-7
V gene: TRBV5-1
CDR3 protein: CASSLIGLEASEQYF

clone size: .
J gene: TRBJ1-1
V gene: TRBV20-1
CDR3 protein: CSASRRTEAFF

clone size: .
J gene: TRBJ1-1
V gene: TRBV6-6
CDR3 protein: CASSYFSMNTEAFF

clone size: .
J gene: TRBJ2-2
V gene: TRBV4-2
CDR3 protein: CASSHRDSLNTGELFF

clone size: .
J gene: TRBJ1-1
V gene: TRBV6-1
CDR3 protein: CASSAGQGLNTEAFF

clone size: .
J gene: TRBJ1-1
V gene: TRBV19
CDR3 protein: CASRRQGAEAFF

clone size: .
J gene: TRBJ1-2
V gene: TRBV5-4
CDR3 protein: CASSLVDRGRFGYTF

clone size: once
J gene: TRBJ1-4
V gene: TRBV4-2
CDR3 protein: CASSHGQGTNEKLFF

clone size: once
J gene: TRBJ1-1
V gene: TRBV18
CDR3 protein: CASSLGQGAEAFF

clone size: .
J gene: TRBJ1-5
V gene: TRBV7-2
CDR3 protein: CASSPPRGPQHF

clone size: once
J gene: TRBJ1-5
V gene: TRBV7-9
CDR3 protein: CASSFQGVGNQPQHF

clone size: .
J gene: TRBJ2-3
V gene: TRBV7-9
CDR3 protein: CASSPLAGSTDTQYF

clone size: .
J gene: TRBJ2-3
V gene: TRBV5-1
CDR3 protein: CASSLVSPADTQYF

clone size: .
J gene: TRBJ2-1
V gene: TRBV7-9
CDR3 protein: CASSRPYHEQFF

clone size: .
J gene: TRBJ2-1
V gene: TRBV5-1
CDR3 protein: CASSFSGGSSYNEQFF

clone size: .
J gene: TRBJ2-1
V gene: TRBV4-3
CDR3 protein: CASSQDSRGNEQFF

clone size: .
J gene: TRBJ2-3
V gene: TRBV6-5
CDR3 protein: CASSRHTNTDTQYF

clone size: .
J gene: TRBJ1-1
V gene: TRBV6-6
CDR3 protein: CASSPRVHEAEAFF

clone size: once
J gene: TRBJ1-6
V gene: TRBV30
CDR3 protein: CAWTWGGGSPLHF

clone size: .
J gene: TRBJ2-1
V gene: TRBV7-8
CDR3 protein: CASSLFGPEQFF

clone size: .
J gene: TRBJ2-2
V gene: TRBV7-7
CDR3 protein: CASSLGETGELFF

clone size: .
J gene: TRBJ1-5
V gene: TRBV6-5
CDR3 protein: CASSPLFSSNQPQHF

clone size: .
J gene: TRBJ1-1
V gene: TRBV29-1
CDR3 protein: CSVETGLNTEAFF

clone size: .
J gene: TRBJ2-6
V gene: TRBV10-3
CDR3 protein: CAIRSSSGANVLTF

clone size: .
J gene: TRBJ1-5
V gene: TRBV19
CDR3 protein: CASSISRAPFQPQHF

clone size: .
J gene: TRBJ2-5
V gene: TRBV6-6
CDR3 protein: CASRQGGETQYF

clone size: .
J gene: TRBJ1-4
V gene: TRBV28
CDR3 protein: CASTPFGGWNEKLFF

clone size: .
J gene: TRBJ1-2
V gene: TRBV7-9
CDR3 protein: CASSQIQGAGNYGYTF

clone size: once
J gene: TRBJ2-7
V gene: TRBV19
CDR3 protein: CASSILGRGGEQYF

clone size: .
J gene: TRBJ2-3
V gene: TRBV7-2
CDR3 protein: CASSFGAFTDTQYF

clone size: .
J gene: TRBJ2-2
V gene: TRBV14
CDR3 protein: CASSRQGAWTGELFF

clone size: .
J gene: TRBJ2-3
V gene: TRBV7-2
CDR3 protein: CASGGSDTQYF

clone size: .
J gene: TRBJ2-1
V gene: TRBV7-3
CDR3 protein: CASSPLADSSYNEQFF

clone size: once
J gene: TRBJ2-5
V gene: TRBV7-9
CDR3 protein: CASSLIGLSQETQYF

clone size: once
J gene: TRBJ2-3
V gene: TRBV5-1
CDR3 protein: CASSQAGGSSDTQYF

clone size: .
J gene: TRBJ2-7
V gene: TRBV7-9
CDR3 protein: CASSPSGTGSNQQYF

clone size: .
J gene: TRBJ2-2
V gene: TRBV7-2
CDR3 protein: CASSLYRTGELFF

clone size: .
J gene: TRBJ1-1
V gene: TRBV4-2
CDR3 protein: CASRPGQVNTEAFF

clone size: once
J gene: TRBJ1-6
V gene: TRBV7-6
CDR3 protein: CASSQGQAVSPLHF

clone size: .
J gene: TRBJ2-7
V gene: TRBV11-1
CDR3 protein: CASSLERGSYEQYF

clone size: .
J gene: TRBJ1-1
V gene: TRBV18
CDR3 protein: CASSSDRVREAFF

clone size: .
J gene: TRBJ1-3
V gene: TRBV15
CDR3 protein: CATGQQGPSFGNTIYF

clone size: .
J gene: TRBJ1-1
V gene: TRBV10-3
CDR3 protein: CAIKDRGRENTEAFF